These T cell receptor beta chains were read from a single sample in a study of shared clonotypes between healthy human individuals. Libraries were prepared by immunoSEQ multiplex PCR; TCRdb keeps only in-frame clonotypes and omits some of them. This table has around 2,000,000 clones, about 93% appearing once. The specimen sequenced was naive CD8+ T cells from PBMCs. The receptors were gathered from a man aged 18 to 35 in good health. Some clones in this sample may be carry-over from other donors' samples. Each CDR3 is given with its conserved first and last residue. A D gene is named only where the DNA matches it firmly. The size entry is marked missing in some rows and otherwise reads once, few, many or a size class.

. | TRBJ2-7 | TRBD2 | TRBV9 | CASSSRLAGDGDEQYF | TGTGCCAGCAGCTCACGACTAGCGGGGGACGGCGACGAGCAGTACTTC
. | TRBJ2-1 | . | TRBV7-9 | CASSHTSRGEQFF | TGTGCCAGCAGCCACACTAGTCGCGGGGAGCAGTTCTTC
. | TRBJ2-5 | TRBD1 | TRBV2 | CASSDRDRAQETQYF | TGTGCCAGCAGTGACCGGGACAGGGCCCAAGAGACCCAGTACTTC
. | TRBJ2-7 | . | TRBV29-1 | CSVEGQGGDEQYF | TGCAGCGTTGAAGGCCAGGGTGGTGACGAGCAGTACTTC
. | TRBJ2-7 | . | TRBV30 | CAWNRGVGSYEQYF | TGTGCCTGGAATAGAGGGGTAGGTTCCTACGAGCAGTACTTC
. | TRBJ2-5 | . | TRBV4-3 | CASSQDLFQRRQETQYF | TGCGCCAGCAGCCAAGATTTGTTCCAGCGGAGACAAGAGACCCAGTACTTC
. | TRBJ1-2 | . | TRBV10-2 | CASSEGLNYGYTF | TGCGCCAGCAGTGAAGGTCTTAACTATGGCTACACCTTC
. | TRBJ2-3 | . | TRBV27 | CASSFGLFYTDTQYF | TGTGCCAGCAGTTTTGGACTGTTCTACACAGATACGCAGTATTTT
. | TRBJ1-1 | . | TRBV5-1 | CASSFGAMNTEAFF | TGCGCCAGCAGCTTCGGGGCAATGAACACTGAAGCTTTCTTT
. | TRBJ1-1 | TRBD1 | TRBV27 | CASSHRGQWTEAFF | TGTGCCAGCAGCCACAGGGGGCAGTGGACTGAAGCTTTCTTT
. | TRBJ2-3 | . | TRBV18 | CASSPLRPDTQYF | TGTGCCAGCTCACCGTTAAGACCAGATACGCAGTATTTT
. | TRBJ2-7 | TRBD2 | TRBV7-9 | CASSSQTLTDSGAYEQYF | TGTGCCAGCAGCTCCCAGACGCTGACAGACAGCGGGGCCTACGAGCAGTACTTC
. | TRBJ2-3 | TRBD1 | TRBV29-1 | CSGGTGRTDTQYF | TGCAGCGGAGGGACAGGGCGAACAGATACGCAGTATTTT
. | TRBJ1-5 | . | TRBV28 | CASSFITEYSNQPQHF | TGTGCCAGCAGTTTCATTACGGAATATAGCAATCAGCCCCAGCATTTT
. | TRBJ1-5 | TRBD1 | TRBV2 | CASHRGVDQPQHF | TGTGCCAGCCACAGGGGGGTGGATCAGCCCCAGCATTTT
. | TRBJ1-2 | . | TRBV4-2 | CASSQEQGNYGYTF | TGTGCCAGCAGCCAAGAACAGGGAAACTATGGCTACACCTTC
once | TRBJ1-1 | . | TRBV6-5 | CASNPIPDTTEAFF | TGTGCCAGCAATCCTATCCCGGACACCACTGAAGCTTTCTTT
. | TRBJ2-1 | TRBD2 | TRBV9 | CASSPPTSGPNYEQFF | TGTGCCAGCAGCCCGCCGACTAGCGGACCAAACTATGAGCAGTTCTTC
. | TRBJ2-4 | TRBD1 | TRBV7-9 | CASSLGTGVQYF | TGTGCCAGCAGCTTAGGGACAGGGGTTCAGTACTTC
. | TRBJ2-1 | . | TRBV4-1 | CASSQQGVTYNEQFF | TGCGCCAGCAGCCAACAGGGAGTTACCTACAATGAGCAGTTCTTC
once | TRBJ1-2 | . | TRBV28 | CASSPRLSDLGYGYTF | TGTGCCAGCAGTCCCCGATTGAGTGACCTTGGCTATGGCTACACCTTC
. | TRBJ1-2 | . | TRBV19 | CASSRGLWAEDGYTF | TGTGCCAGTAGTCGGGGTCTGTGGGCAGAGGATGGCTACACCTTC
. | TRBJ2-7 | TRBD1 | TRBV15 | CATSGGTGTSYEQYF | TGTGCCACCAGCGGGGGGACAGGGACTTCCTACGAGCAGTACTTC
. | TRBJ2-7 | TRBD2 | TRBV9 | CASSVASDEGGTSGSRYEQYF | TGTGCCAGCAGCGTAGCCTCCGATGAGGGGGGGACTAGCGGGAGCAGGTACGAGCAGTACTTC
. | TRBJ1-1 | . | TRBV7-2 | CASSSRTYMNTEAFF | TGTGCCAGCAGCTCACGGACTTACATGAACACTGAAGCTTTCTTT
. | TRBJ2-1 | TRBD2 | TRBV5-1 | CASRMELAGSLEQFF | TGCGCCAGCAGGATGGAACTAGCGGGCTCTCTTGAGCAGTTCTTC
. | TRBJ1-3 | . | TRBV7-6 | CASSSYPPTVGNTIYF | TGTGCCAGCAGCTCCTATCCCCCTACAGTTGGAAACACCATATATTTT
. | TRBJ1-1 | . | TRBV6-6 | CASSSNQGGTEAFF | TGTGCCAGCAGCTCAAATCAGGGCGGCACTGAAGCTTTCTTT
. | TRBJ2-3 | . | TRBV19 | CASSTLDTQYF | TGTGCCAGTAGTACACTAGATACGCAGTATTTT
. | TRBJ2-7 | . | TRBV5-6 | CASSLGAGASYEQYF | TGTGCCAGCAGCTTGGGGGCAGGGGCCTCCTACGAGCAGTACTTC
. | TRBJ2-5 | . | TRBV13 | CASSLGGQQETQYF | TGTGCCAGCAGCTTAGGCGGCCAACAAGAGACCCAGTACTTC
. | TRBJ2-1 | . | TRBV27 | CASGPRLVDEQFF | TGTGCCAGCGGCCCACGACTAGTCGACGAGCAGTTCTTC
. | TRBJ2-7 | TRBD1 | TRBV7-9 | CASSPHDRGEQYF | TGTGCCAGCAGCCCGCACGACAGGGGCGAGCAGTACTTC
. | TRBJ2-7 | . | TRBV27 | CASSLSGETHEQYF | TGTGCCAGCAGTTTATCGGGCGAGACCCACGAGCAGTACTTC
. | TRBJ1-1 | . | TRBV7-8 | CASSHYDSRTEAFF | TGTGCCAGCAGCCATTACGACAGCCGCACTGAAGCTTTCTTT
. | TRBJ2-6 | . | TRBV27 | CASSPIPGRPSGANVLTF | TGTGCCAGCAGCCCCATCCCGGGACGGCCGTCTGGGGCCAACGTCCTGACTTTC
. | TRBJ1-2 | . | TRBV25-1 | CASSDPGRYYGYTF | TGTGCCAGCAGTGATCCGGGACGGTACTATGGCTACACCTTC
. | TRBJ2-7 | . | TRBV5-8 | CASSLYGGEQYF | TGTGCCAGCAGCTTGTATGGTGGGGAGCAGTACTTC
. | TRBJ2-7 | . | TRBV9 | CASSVEPESSYEQYF | TGTGCCAGCAGCGTAGAACCGGAAAGCTCCTACGAGCAGTACTTC
. | TRBJ2-3 | TRBD2 | TRBV28 | CASSRRAGTTDTQYF | TGTGCCAGCAGTCGCCGAGCGGGGACCACAGATACGCAGTATTTT
. | TRBJ2-2 | . | TRBV7-9 | CASGGMSNTGELFF | TGTGCCAGCGGAGGGATGTCGAACACCGGGGAGCTGTTTTTT
. | TRBJ2-3 | . | TRBV5-4 | CASSLAQRGTDTQYF | TGTGCCAGCAGCTTGGCCCAGCGGGGCACAGATACGCAGTATTTT
. | TRBJ2-7 | . | TRBV28 | CASRGYRSISYEQYF | TGTGCCAGCAGGGGGTACAGGTCCATCTCCTACGAGCAGTACTTC
. | TRBJ1-3 | . | TRBV6-1 | CASRKGGFSGNTIYF | TGTGCCAGCCGTAAGGGGGGATTCTCTGGAAACACCATATATTTT
. | TRBJ2-7 | TRBD2 | TRBV4-1 | CASSQVLAAPNYEQYF | TGCGCCAGCAGCCAGGTCCTAGCGGCCCCAAACTACGAGCAGTACTTC
. | TRBJ2-7 | . | TRBV7-2 | CASSLGVAEYSYEQYF | TGTGCCAGCAGCTTAGGGGTAGCGGAGTACTCCTACGAGCAGTACTTC
. | TRBJ2-7 | TRBD2 | TRBV6-1 | CASSESTLAGGPSYEQYF | TGTGCCAGCAGTGAAAGCACACTAGCGGGAGGGCCGTCTTACGAGCAGTACTTC
. | TRBJ2-3 | TRBD2 | TRBV7-8 | CASSSARLAGHTDTQYF | TGTGCCAGCAGCTCAGCGAGACTAGCGGGACACACAGATACGCAGTATTTT
once | TRBJ2-3 | TRBD1 | TRBV7-9 | CASSLVRGDTQYF | TGTGCCAGCAGCTTAGTCAGGGGGGATACGCAGTATTTT
. | TRBJ2-7 | TRBD1 | TRBV6-1 | CASGRTGFSYEQYF | TGTGCCAGCGGACGGACAGGGTTCTCCTACGAGCAGTACTTC
. | TRBJ2-7 | TRBD2 | TRBV4-1 | CASSQAASGSWAYEQYF | TGCGCCAGCAGCCAAGCTGCTAGCGGGAGTTGGGCCTACGAGCAGTACTTC
. | TRBJ1-5 | . | TRBV19 | CASSILRDTNQPQHF | TGTGCCAGTAGTATTCTGCGGGATACCAATCAGCCCCAGCATTTT
once | TRBJ1-2 | . | TRBV18 | CASSPPMNRGYTF | TGTGCCAGCTCACCACCGATGAACCGGGGCTACACCTTC
. | TRBJ1-1 | TRBD1 | TRBV25-1 | CASSTGVNTEAFF | TGTGCCAGCAGTACAGGGGTGAACACTGAAGCTTTCTTT
. | TRBJ2-3 | TRBD1 | TRBV9 | CASSARGTGRTDTQYF | TGTGCCAGCAGCGCCCGGGGGACAGGGCGCACAGATACGCAGTATTTT
few | TRBJ1-1 | TRBD1 | TRBV7-9 | CASSLGQLMNTEAFF | TGTGCCAGCAGCCTGGGACAGCTCATGAACACTGAAGCTTTCTTT